This T cell receptor beta chain was found in a study of blood T cell repertoires in COVID-19. The wider study: PBMCs, B-cell-depleted T cells, or T cells were the source of the cDNA or gDNA that made up the material.

Original processing notes: Nucleated cell number was recorded as an estimate derived from reference gene primer amplification. TCRdb's table, derived via immunoSEQ multiplex PCR, lists solely in-frame clones and lacks some. Clone size and the V and J calls come from that table; the DNA yielded D and trimming. The data show around 200,000 clones, approximately 81% seen once. The receptor's source is a woman aged 80 or over with acute or convalescent COVID-19. Sequenced sample: peripheral blood.

The CDR3 is CSATGSGNRYEQYF. Here the CDR3 DNA reads TGCAGCGCCACAGGGTCGGGGAATCGATACGAGCAGTACTTC. This chain uses TRBV29-1 with TRBJ2-7, with D tentatively TRBD1 (6 bases). V shed 7 bases and J shed 4 bases, with 20 bases lying between them. This CDR3 has 14 amino acids. Germline lookup yields CDR1 SQVTM and CDR2 ANQGSEA.